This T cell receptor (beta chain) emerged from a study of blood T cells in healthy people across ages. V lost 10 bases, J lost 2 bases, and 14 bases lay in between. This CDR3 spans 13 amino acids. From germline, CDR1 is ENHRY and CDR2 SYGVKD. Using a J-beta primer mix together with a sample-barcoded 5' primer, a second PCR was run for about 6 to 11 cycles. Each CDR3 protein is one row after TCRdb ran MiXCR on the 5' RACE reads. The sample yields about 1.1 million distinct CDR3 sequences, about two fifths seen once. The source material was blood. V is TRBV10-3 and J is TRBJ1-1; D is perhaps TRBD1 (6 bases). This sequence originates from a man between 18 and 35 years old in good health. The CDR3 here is CATEQGGNTEAFF. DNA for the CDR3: TGTGCCACCGAACAGGGCGGAAACACTGAAGCTTTCTTT.